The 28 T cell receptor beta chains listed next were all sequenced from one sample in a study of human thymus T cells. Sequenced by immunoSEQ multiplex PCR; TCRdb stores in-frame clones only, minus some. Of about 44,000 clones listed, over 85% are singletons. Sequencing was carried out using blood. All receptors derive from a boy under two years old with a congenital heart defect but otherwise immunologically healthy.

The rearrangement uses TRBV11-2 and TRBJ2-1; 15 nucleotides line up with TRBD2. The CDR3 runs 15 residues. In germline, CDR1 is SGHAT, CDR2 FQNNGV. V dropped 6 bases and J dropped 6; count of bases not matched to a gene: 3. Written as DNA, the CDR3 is TGTGCCAGCAGAGGACTAGCGGGGGGGCGCAATGAGCAGTTCTTC. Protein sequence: CASRGLAGGRNEQFF.

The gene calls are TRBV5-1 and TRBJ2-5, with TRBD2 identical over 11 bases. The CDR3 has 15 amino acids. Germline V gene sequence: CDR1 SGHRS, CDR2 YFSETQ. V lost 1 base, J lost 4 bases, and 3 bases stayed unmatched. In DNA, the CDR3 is TGCGCCAGCAGCTTGATAGCGGGGGGGCGAGAGACCCAGTACTTC. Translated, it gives CASSLIAGGRETQYF.

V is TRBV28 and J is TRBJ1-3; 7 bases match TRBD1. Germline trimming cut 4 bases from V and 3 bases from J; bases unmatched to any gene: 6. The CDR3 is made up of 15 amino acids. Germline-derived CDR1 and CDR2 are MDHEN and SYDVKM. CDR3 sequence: CASSSPGGSGNTIYF. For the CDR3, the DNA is TGTGCCAGCAGTTCACCAGGGGGAAGTGGAAACACCATATATTTT.

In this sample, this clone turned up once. The CDR3 DNA is TGCGCCAGCAGTGAGTCGCTCTCTAGGGATGAGCAGTTCTTC. This translates into CASSESLSRDEQFF. This chain connects TRBV10-2 to TRBJ2-1; D gene ambiguous. Germline V gene sequence: CDR1 WSHSY, CDR2 SAAADI. The V end was cut by 0 bases, the J end by 8 bases, with 11 bases between. The length of the CDR3 is 14 residues.

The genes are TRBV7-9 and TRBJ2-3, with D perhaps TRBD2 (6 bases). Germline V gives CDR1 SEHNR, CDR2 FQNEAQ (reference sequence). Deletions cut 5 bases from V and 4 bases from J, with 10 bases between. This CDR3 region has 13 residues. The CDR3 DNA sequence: TGTGCCAGCAGCGGGGGGAGGCCAGATACGCAGTATTTT. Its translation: CASSGGRPDTQYF.

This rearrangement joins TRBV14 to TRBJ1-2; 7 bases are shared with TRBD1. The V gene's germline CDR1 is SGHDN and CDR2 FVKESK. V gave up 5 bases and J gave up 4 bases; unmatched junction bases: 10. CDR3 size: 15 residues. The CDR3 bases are TGTGCCAGCAGCTCCCTCCGGGACAGTGCCTATGGCTACACCTTC. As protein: CASSSLRDSAYGYTF.

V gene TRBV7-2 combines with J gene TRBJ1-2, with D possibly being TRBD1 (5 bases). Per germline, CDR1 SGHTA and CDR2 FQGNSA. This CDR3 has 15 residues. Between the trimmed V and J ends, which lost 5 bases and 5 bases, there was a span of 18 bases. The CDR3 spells CASSGRAREGYGYTF. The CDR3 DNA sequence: TGTGCCAGCAGCGGAAGGGCCAGGGAGGGATATGGCTACACCTTC.

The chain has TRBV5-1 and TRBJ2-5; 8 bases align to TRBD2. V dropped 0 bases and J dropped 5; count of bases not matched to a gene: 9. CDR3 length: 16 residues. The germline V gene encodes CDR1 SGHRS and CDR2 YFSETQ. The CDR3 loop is CASSLGVGGAGETQYF. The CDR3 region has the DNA TGCGCCAGCAGCTTGGGTGTCGGGGGGGCCGGGGAGACCCAGTACTTC.

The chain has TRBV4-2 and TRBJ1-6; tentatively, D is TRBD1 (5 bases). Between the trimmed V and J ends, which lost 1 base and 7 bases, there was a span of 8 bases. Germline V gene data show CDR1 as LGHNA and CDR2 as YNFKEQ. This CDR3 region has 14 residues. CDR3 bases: TGTGCCAGCAGCCAAGTTCAGGGAAATTCACCCCTCCACTTT. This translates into CASSQVQGNSPLHF.

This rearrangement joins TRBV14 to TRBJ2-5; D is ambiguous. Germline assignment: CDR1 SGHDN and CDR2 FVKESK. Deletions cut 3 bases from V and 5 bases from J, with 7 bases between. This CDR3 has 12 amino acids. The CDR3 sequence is CASSHNPETQYF. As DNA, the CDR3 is TGTGCCAGCAGCCATAATCCGGAGACCCAGTACTTC.

DNA for the CDR3: TGTGCCAGCTCACCGCAGGGGGCATCGGGGACTGAAGCTTTCTTT. It encodes CASSPQGASGTEAFF. The chain has TRBV18 and TRBJ1-1; 8 nucleotides line up with TRBD1. Germline CDR1 and CDR2: KGHSH and LQKENI. The CDR3 is 15 residues long. With V trimmed by 3 bases and J by 5 bases, 8 bases remained unmatched.

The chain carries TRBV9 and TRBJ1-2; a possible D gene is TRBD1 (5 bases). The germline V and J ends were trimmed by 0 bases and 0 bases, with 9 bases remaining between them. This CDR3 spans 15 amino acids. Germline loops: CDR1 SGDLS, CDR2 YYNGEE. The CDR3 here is CASSVEAGPNYGYTF. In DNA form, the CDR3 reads TGTGCCAGCAGCGTAGAGGCAGGGCCTAACTATGGCTACACCTTC.

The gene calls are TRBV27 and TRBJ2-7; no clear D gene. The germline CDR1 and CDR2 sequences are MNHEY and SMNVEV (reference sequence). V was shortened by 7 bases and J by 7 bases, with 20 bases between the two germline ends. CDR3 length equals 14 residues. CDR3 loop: CASTLQHAVGEQYF. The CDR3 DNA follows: TGTGCCAGCACCCTTCAGCACGCCGTTGGGGAGCAGTACTTC.

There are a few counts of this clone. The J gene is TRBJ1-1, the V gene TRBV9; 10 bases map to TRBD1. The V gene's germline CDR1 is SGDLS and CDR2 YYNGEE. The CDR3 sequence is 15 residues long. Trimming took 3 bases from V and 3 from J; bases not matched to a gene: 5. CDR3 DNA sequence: TGTGCCAGCAGCGCTCGGACAGGGGGGCACACTGAAGCTTTCTTT. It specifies CASSARTGGHTEAFF.

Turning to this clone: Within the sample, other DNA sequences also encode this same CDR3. The CDR3 DNA is TGTGCCAGCAGTTCGGGAGAGACCCAGTACTTC. It codes for CASSSGETQYF. V and J are TRBV6-6 and TRBJ2-5; D call uncertain. Germline V gene data show CDR1 as MNHNY and CDR2 as SVGAGI (reference sequence). This CDR3 contains 11 residues. V lost 4 bases and J lost 4, with 4 bases in between.

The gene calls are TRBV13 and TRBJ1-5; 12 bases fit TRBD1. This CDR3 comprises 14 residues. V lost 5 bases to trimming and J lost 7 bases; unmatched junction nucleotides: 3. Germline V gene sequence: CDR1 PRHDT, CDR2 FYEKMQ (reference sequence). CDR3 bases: TGTGCCAGCAGCCGGGGACAGGGGGCCCAGCCCCAGCATTTT. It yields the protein CASSRGQGAQPQHF.

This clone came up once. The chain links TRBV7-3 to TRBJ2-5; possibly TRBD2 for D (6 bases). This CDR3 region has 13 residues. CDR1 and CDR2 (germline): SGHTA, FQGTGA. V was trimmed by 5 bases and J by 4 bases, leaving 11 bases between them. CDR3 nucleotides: TGTGCCAGCAGCCCCCCCGGGGGAGAGACCCAGTACTTC. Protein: CASSPPGGETQYF.

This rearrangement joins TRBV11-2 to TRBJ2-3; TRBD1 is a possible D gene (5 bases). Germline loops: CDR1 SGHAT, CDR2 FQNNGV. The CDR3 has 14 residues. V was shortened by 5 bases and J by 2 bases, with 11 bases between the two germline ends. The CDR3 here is CASSRRTSTDTQYF. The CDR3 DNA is TGTGCCAGCAGCCGTCGGACATCCACAGATACGCAGTATTTT.

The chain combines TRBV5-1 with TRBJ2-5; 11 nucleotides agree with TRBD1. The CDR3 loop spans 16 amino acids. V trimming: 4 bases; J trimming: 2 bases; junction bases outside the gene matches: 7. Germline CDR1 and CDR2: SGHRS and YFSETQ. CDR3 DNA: TGCGCCAGCAGCGCCTTTGGGACAGGGGGACAAGAGACCCAGTACTTC. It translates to CASSAFGTGGQETQYF.

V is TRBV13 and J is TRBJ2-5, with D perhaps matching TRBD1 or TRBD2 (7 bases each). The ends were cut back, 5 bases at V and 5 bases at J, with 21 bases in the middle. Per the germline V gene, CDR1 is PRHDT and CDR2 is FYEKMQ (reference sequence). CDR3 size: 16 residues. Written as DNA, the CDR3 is TGTGCCAGCAGCGCCGCAGGGGGGGTTATCTCGGAGACCCAGTACTTC. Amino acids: CASSAAGGVISETQYF. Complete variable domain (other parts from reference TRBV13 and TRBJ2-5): AAGVIQSPRHLIKEKRETATLKCYPIPRHDTVYWYQQGPGQDPQFLISFYEKMQSDKGSIPDRFSAQQFSDYHSELNMSSLELGDSALYFCASSAAGGVISETQYFGPGTRLLVL.

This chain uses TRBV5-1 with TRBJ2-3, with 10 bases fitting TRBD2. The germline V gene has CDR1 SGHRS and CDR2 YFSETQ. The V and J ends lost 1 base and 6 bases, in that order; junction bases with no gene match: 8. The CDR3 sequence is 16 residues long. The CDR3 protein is CASSLLAGATLDTQYF. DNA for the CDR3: TGCGCCAGCAGCTTGCTAGCGGGAGCGACCCTCGATACGCAGTATTTT. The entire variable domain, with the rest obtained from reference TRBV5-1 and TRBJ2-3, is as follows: KAGVTQTPRYLIKTRGQQVTLSCSPISGHRSVSWYQQTPGQGLQFLFEYFSETQRNKGNFPGRFSGRQFSNSRSEMNVSTLELGDSALYLCASSLLAGATLDTQYFGPGTRLTVL.

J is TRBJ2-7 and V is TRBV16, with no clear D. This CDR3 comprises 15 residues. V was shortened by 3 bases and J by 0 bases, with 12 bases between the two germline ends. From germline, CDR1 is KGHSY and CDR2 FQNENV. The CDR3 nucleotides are TGTGCCAGCAGCCAGTCCCCGGTTAGCTCCTACGAGCAGTACTTC. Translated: CASSQSPVSSYEQYF.

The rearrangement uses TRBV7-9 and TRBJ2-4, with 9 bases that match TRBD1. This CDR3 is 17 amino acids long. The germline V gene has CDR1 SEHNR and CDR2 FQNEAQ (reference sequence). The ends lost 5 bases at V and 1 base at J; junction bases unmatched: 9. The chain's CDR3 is CASSLNRGQGAKNIQYF. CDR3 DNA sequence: TGTGCCAGCAGCCTTAACAGGGGGCAGGGGGCCAAAAACATTCAGTACTTC.

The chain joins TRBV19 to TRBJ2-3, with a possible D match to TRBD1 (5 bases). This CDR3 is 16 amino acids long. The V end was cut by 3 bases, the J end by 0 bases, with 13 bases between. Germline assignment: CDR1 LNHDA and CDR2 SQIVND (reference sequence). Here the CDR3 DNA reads TGTGCCAGTAGTATCTCGGGCAGGGAAAGCACAGATACGCAGTATTTT. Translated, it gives CASSISGRESTDTQYF.

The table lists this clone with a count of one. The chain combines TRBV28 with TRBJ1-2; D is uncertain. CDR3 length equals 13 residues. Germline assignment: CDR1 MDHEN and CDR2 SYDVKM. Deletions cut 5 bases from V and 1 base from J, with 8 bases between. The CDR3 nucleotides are TGTGCCAGCAGTCCTGCGGATAACTATGGCTACACCTTC. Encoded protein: CASSPADNYGYTF.

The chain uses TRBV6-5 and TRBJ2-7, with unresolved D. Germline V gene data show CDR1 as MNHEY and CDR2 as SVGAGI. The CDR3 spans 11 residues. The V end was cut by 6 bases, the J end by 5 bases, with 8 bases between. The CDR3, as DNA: TGTGCCAGCAGAGATTACGACGAGCAGTACTTC. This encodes CASRDYDEQYF.

CDR3: CASSRDRSNEKLFF. The DNA for the CDR3 is TGTGCCAGCAGCCGGGACAGGAGCAATGAAAAACTGTTTTTT. The V gene is TRBV5-8, the J gene TRBJ1-4; 8 bases align to TRBD1. The J segment lost 5 bases and the V segment lost 4 bases, leaving 4 bases of the junction unmatched. This CDR3 comprises 14 residues. Per the germline V gene, CDR1 is SGHTS and CDR2 is YDEGEE. Using reference TRBV5-8 and TRBJ1-4 for the parts outside the CDR3, the full variable domain is EAGVTQSPTHLIKTRGQQATLRCSPISGHTSVYWYQQALGLGLQFLLWYDEGEERNRGNFPPRFSGRQFPNYSSELNVNALELEDSALYLCASSRDRSNEKLFFGSGTQLSVL.

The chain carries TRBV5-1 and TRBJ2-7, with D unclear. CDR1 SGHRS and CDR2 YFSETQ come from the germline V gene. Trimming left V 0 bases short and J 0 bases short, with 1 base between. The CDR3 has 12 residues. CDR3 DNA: TGCGCCAGCAGCTTGGCCTCCTACGAGCAGTACTTC. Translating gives CASSLASYEQYF.